This entry lists 18 T cell receptor beta chains sequenced from one sample in a study of blood T cell repertoires in COVID-19. The repertoire was sequenced with immunoSEQ multiplex PCR; TCRdb's copy has only in-frame clones and lacks some. The data show 120,000 or so clones, with roughly three quarters seen just once and 35% to 40% held by the top ten. Sample: peripheral blood. The receptor source for this set is a man aged 40-50 years with active or convalescent COVID-19.

The rearrangement uses TRBV5-1 and TRBJ1-2; D remains unclear. Germline values: CDR1 SGHRS, CDR2 YFSETQ. This CDR3 contains 15 residues. Trimming stripped 0 bases from V and 4 bases from J, with 13 bases between. The CDR3 sequence is CASSLAGQQSYGYTF. The CDR3 nucleotides read TGCGCCAGCAGCTTGGCCGGTCAACAGAGCTATGGCTACACCTTC.

The chain joins TRBV9 to TRBJ2-3; 7 nucleotides line up with TRBD2. CDR3 length: 15 residues. Germline CDR1 reads SGDLS; CDR2 reads YYNGEE. V lost 0 bases and J lost 7; bases outside the gene matches: 8. In DNA form, the CDR3 reads TGTGCCAGCAGCGTAGGGGGAGGGACTTTTAATACGCAGTATTTT. Translated, it gives CASSVGGGTFNTQYF.

The chain joins TRBV28 to TRBJ1-1; 8 bases fit TRBD1. CDR1 is MDHEN, CDR2 SYDVKM, per germline. J was trimmed by 1 base and V by 6 bases; bases with no gene match: 16. This CDR3 has 18 amino acids. This CDR3 is CASRPRWTGLPSNTEAFF. The CDR3 nucleotides read TGTGCCAGCAGACCGAGATGGACAGGGCTCCCTTCGAACACTGAAGCTTTCTTT.

The table lists this clone with a few counts. The J gene is TRBJ2-7, the V gene TRBV28, with 11 nucleotides matching TRBD1. Germline loops: CDR1 MDHEN, CDR2 SYDVKM. There are 16 residues in the CDR3. V was pared by 6 bases and J by 4 bases, with 11 bases of the junction left unmatched. CDR3 in amino acids: CASRAPGQGADYEQYF. In nucleotides, the CDR3 is TGTGCCAGCAGAGCACCCGGACAGGGGGCGGATTACGAGCAGTACTTC.

Comment on this clone: This CDR3 is also generated by other DNA sequences in the sample. The V and J genes are TRBV29-1 and TRBJ1-2; TRBD1 aligns across 8 bases. Trimming took 6 bases from V and 4 from J; bases not matched to a gene: 4. Germline V lookup: CDR1 SQVTM, CDR2 ANQGSEA. The length of the CDR3 is 12 residues. For the CDR3, the DNA is TGCAGCGTAGGACAGGGCTCCTATGGCTACACCTTC. Its protein product is CSVGQGSYGYTF.

The chain is built from TRBV12-5 and TRBJ2-7, with a weak D call TRBD2 (6 bases). This CDR3 is 12 amino acids long. V lost 1 base and J lost 6, with 7 bases in between. The V gene's germline CDR1 is LGHNT and CDR2 FRNRAP. The CDR3 region is CASGLGRAEQYF. The DNA for the CDR3 is TGTGCTAGTGGTTTGGGGAGGGCCGAGCAGTACTTC.

V and J are TRBV19 and TRBJ1-5, with D possibly TRBD1 on 6 matching bases. Germline CDR1 reads LNHDA; CDR2 reads SQIVND (reference sequence). The CDR3 spans 15 residues. The V end was cut by 6 bases, the J end by 3 bases, with 15 bases between. The CDR3 DNA reads as TGTGCCAGTAGGAACCGGGACACATACAATCAGCCCCAGCATTTT. It encodes CASRNRDTYNQPQHF.

V and J are TRBV7-9 and TRBJ2-5; no reliable D call. Germline CDR1 SEHNR, CDR2 FQNEAQ (reference sequence). V was trimmed by 1 base and J by 3 bases, leaving 12 bases between them. The CDR3 is made up of 15 amino acids. The CDR3 region is CASSLVGLTEETQYF. CDR3 sequence (DNA): TGTGCCAGCAGCTTAGTCGGCCTCACAGAAGAGACCCAGTACTTC.

This chain connects TRBV7-2 to TRBJ2-1, with D possibly being TRBD2 (9 bases). Germline values: CDR1 SGHTA, CDR2 FQGNSA. The V end was cut by 7 bases, the J end by 12 bases, with 19 bases between. The CDR3 has 13 amino acids. CDR3 in DNA: TGTGCCAGCACCCAGGGGGCGGGAGGGGCGCAGTTCTTC. Translation: CASTQGAGGAQFF.

The chain employs TRBV18 and TRBJ2-1; 8 nucleotides agree with TRBD2. The CDR3 length is 15 residues. Per germline, CDR1 KGHSH and CDR2 LQKENI. Trimming cost V 3 bases and J 0 bases; bases outside gene matches: 1. The CDR3 DNA follows: TGTGCCAGCTCACCGAGCGGGAGCTCCTACAATGAGCAGTTCTTC. Its protein is CASSPSGSSYNEQFF.

V is TRBV4-2 and J is TRBJ1-1, with TRBD1 identical over 8 bases. Losses at the gene ends were 4 bases for V and 2 bases for J; bases not matched to a gene: 12. Germline V gene data show CDR1 as LGHNA and CDR2 as YNFKEQ. The CDR3 covers 17 residues. The chain's CDR3 is CASSPGQGIRPNTEAFF. In DNA form, the CDR3 reads TGTGCCAGCAGCCCCGGACAGGGCATACGGCCTAACACTGAAGCTTTCTTT.

The chain carries TRBV7-9 and TRBJ2-3; maybe TRBD2 (5 bases). From germline, CDR1 is SEHNR and CDR2 FQNEAQ (reference sequence). V lost 0 bases and J 2 bases, leaving 18 bases between the germline ends. The CDR3 is made up of 18 amino acids. The CDR3 DNA reads as TGTGCCAGCAGCTTAGCGCGGACCGGGAAAGGGAACACAGATACGCAGTATTTT. Translation: CASSLARTGKGNTDTQYF.

The rearrangement joins TRBV7-2 to TRBJ1-5; 8 bases are shared with TRBD1. V shed 5 bases and J 5 bases; nucleotides not matched to a gene: 8. The CDR3 has 15 residues. Per germline, CDR1 SGHTA and CDR2 FQGNSA. The CDR3 DNA reads TGTGCCAGCAGCCTTAGACAGGGGTTTGATCAGCCCCAGCATTTT. Residues: CASSLRQGFDQPQHF.

The chain recombines TRBV28 with TRBJ1-5; D call uncertain. CDR1 MDHEN and CDR2 SYDVKM come from the germline V gene. The CDR3 is made up of 16 amino acids. Trimming stripped 1 base from V and 0 bases from J, with 10 bases between. The CDR3 nucleotides read TGTGCCAGCAGTTTATCAGACTGGTATAGCAATCAGCCCCAGCATTTT. Protein product: CASSLSDWYSNQPQHF.

The chain links TRBV11-2 to TRBJ2-1, with 7 nucleotides matching TRBD1. Germline V gene data show CDR1 as SGHAT and CDR2 as FQNNGV. The CDR3 totals 17 residues. J was trimmed by 1 base and V by 1 base; bases with no gene match: 7. In nucleotides, the CDR3 is TGTGCCAGCAGCTTAGCCGCTTCGGGACAGTCCTACAATGAGCAGTTCTTC. Protein product: CASSLAASGQSYNEQFF.

The chain combines TRBV21-1 with TRBJ2-7; the table names TRBD1, a call not compared with the DNA. TRBV21-1 is marked as a pseudogene. The length of the CDR3 is 15 residues. The CDR3 DNA reads TGTGCCAGCCCTCACCAGGGCCCCCACCCCTACGAGCAGTACTTC. Protein product: CASPHQGPHPYEQYF.

In this sample, this clone turned up a few times. The chain uses TRBV5-5 and TRBJ2-5; 7 bases line up with TRBD2. CDR3 length: 16 residues. With 4 bases clipped from V and 4 bases from J, the junction kept 13 bases outside the gene matches. Germline V CDR1 and CDR2: SGHKS, YYEKEE (reference sequence). The CDR3 region has the DNA TGTGCCAGCAGCACAATGCCCGGGGGGAGTTCAGAGACCCAGTACTTC. This codes for CASSTMPGGSSETQYF. Filled out from reference TRBV5-5 and TRBJ2-5, the complete variable domain reads DAGVTQSPTHLIKTRGQQVTLRCSPISGHKSVSWYQQVLGQGPQFIFQYYEKEERGRGNFPDRFSARQFPNYSSELNVNALLLGDSALYLCASSTMPGGSSETQYFGPGTRLLVL.

This clone was detected many times. The rearrangement joins TRBV24-1 to TRBJ1-2, with 9 bases identical to TRBD1. This CDR3 has 15 residues. J lost 3 bases, V lost 5 bases, and 6 bases had no gene match. Per the germline V gene, CDR1 is KGHDR and CDR2 is SFDVKD. The CDR3 here is CATSGAGTGYYGYTF. As DNA, the CDR3 is TGTGCCACCAGTGGGGCCGGGACAGGGTACTATGGCTACACCTTC.